These 18 T cell receptor beta chains came from one sample sequenced in a study of blood T cell repertoires in COVID-19. Here immunoSEQ multiplex PCR was the method, and the copy in TCRdb shows in-frame clones only, minus some. Among 200,000 to 300,000 clones, roughly 80% were seen once, and the ten largest hold around 4%. Source material: peripheral blood. All receptors come from a man in his sixties with acute or convalescent COVID-19.

The chain joins TRBV12-3 or TRBV12-4 to TRBJ1-6, with D uncertain. Between the trimmed V and J ends, which lost 6 bases and 14 bases, there was a span of 14 bases. The CDR3 runs 12 residues. The CDR3 region is CASSRSPQTLHF. CDR3 sequence (DNA): TGTGCCAGCAGCCGCAGTCCACAAACCCTCCACTTT.

The V call is TRBV7-9, the J call TRBJ2-7, with D possibly being TRBD2 (6 bases). V lost 3 bases, J lost 0 bases, and 9 bases lay in between. Germline V gives CDR1 SEHNR, CDR2 FQNEAQ (reference sequence). The CDR3 extends over 14 amino acids. The CDR3 is CASSFRDSSYEQYF. The DNA of the CDR3 is TGTGCCAGCAGCTTCCGGGACTCCTCCTACGAGCAGTACTTC.

The V gene is TRBV7-8, the J gene TRBJ1-6; D possibly corresponds to TRBD1 (6 bases). Germline values: CDR1 SGHVS, CDR2 FQNEAQ. The CDR3 loop spans 17 amino acids. V was clipped by 5 bases and J by 5 bases, with 19 bases between them. The CDR3 DNA is TGTGCCAGCAGCACCAGAGGGACACCCCAAAATAATTCACCCCTCCACTTT. Amino acid sequence: CASSTRGTPQNNSPLHF.

The V gene is TRBV18, the J gene TRBJ2-7; tentative D call: TRBD1 (6 bases). Germline V lookup: CDR1 KGHSH, CDR2 LQKENI. The CDR3 consists of 14 residues. With 2 bases removed from V and 0 bases from J, the gap between germline ends came to 8 bases. CDR3 nucleotides: TGTGCCAGCTCACCAGGGACATTCTCCTACGAGCAGTACTTC. Translating gives CASSPGTFSYEQYF.

The chain combines TRBV2 with TRBJ1-5; tentatively, D is TRBD1 (6 bases). CDR1 and CDR2 (germline): SNHLY, FYNNEI. The CDR3 contains 14 residues. Trimming left V 6 bases short and J 1 base short, with 10 bases between. CDR3 sequence: CASRLDSSNQPQHF. Here the CDR3 DNA reads TGTGCCAGCAGGCTGGACAGCAGCAATCAGCCCCAGCATTTT.

The V gene is TRBV6-2 or TRBV6-3, the J gene TRBJ2-3; 8 bases agree with TRBD1. Germline CDR1 and CDR2: MNHEY and SVGEGT. There are 16 residues in the CDR3. V trimming: 2 bases; J trimming: 3 bases; junction bases outside the gene matches: 7. CDR3 in DNA: TGTGCCAGCAGTTACGGAGACAGGGGAAGGACAGATACGCAGTATTTT. This codes for CASSYGDRGRTDTQYF.

The chain combines TRBV5-1 with TRBJ1-2; 11 nucleotides match TRBD1. CDR1 is SGHRS and CDR2 is YFSETQ in the germline V gene. The CDR3 spans 15 residues. Trimming removed 4 bases from V and 4 bases from J; junction bases left unmatched: 6. Written as DNA, the CDR3 is TGCGCCAGCAGCCCAGGACAGGGGGCTGGCTATGGCTACACCTTC. It yields the protein CASSPGQGAGYGYTF.

This clone was counted once. The chain carries TRBV21-1 and TRBJ2-2; the tabulated D call, TRBD2, remains unverified against the DNA. TRBV21-1 is flagged as a pseudogene. CDR3 length: 13 amino acids. This CDR3 is CASSEKNTGELFF. The CDR3 coding sequence is TGTGCCAGCAGCGAGAAGAACACCGGGGAGCTGTTTTTT.

The chain links TRBV3-1 (or the pseudogene TRBV3-2) to TRBJ2-3, with 8 positions matching TRBD1. Germline assignment: CDR1 LGHDT and CDR2 YNNKEL (reference sequence). Trimming removed 2 bases from V and 4 bases from J; junction bases left unmatched: 5. The CDR3 totals 15 residues. DNA of the CDR3: TGTGCCAGCAGCCAATCAGGGGGCCGCCCAGATACGCAGTATTTT. It encodes CASSQSGGRPDTQYF.

The genes are TRBV6-1 and TRBJ1-5; 10 bases line up with TRBD1. V was pared by 4 bases and J by 0 bases, with 6 bases of the junction left unmatched. Germline CDR1 is MNHNS and CDR2 is SASEGT. There are 17 residues in the CDR3. For the CDR3, the DNA is TGTGCCAGCAGTGGGACAGGGGGGCGATATAGCAATCAGCCCCAGCATTTT. This codes for CASSGTGGRYSNQPQHF.

This clone was seen only once. This chain uses TRBV4-2 with TRBJ2-2, with 13 nucleotides matching TRBD2. The CDR3 is 19 amino acids. Losses at the gene ends were 1 base for V and 1 base for J; bases not matched to a gene: 6. Germline V gene lookup returns CDR1 LGHNA and CDR2 YNFKEQ. CDR3 region: CASSQGLGTSGENTGELFF. CDR3 nucleotides: TGTGCCAGCAGCCAAGGTTTAGGGACTAGCGGGGAGAACACCGGGGAGCTGTTTTTT.

This sequence joins TRBV4-2 and TRBJ1-6; perhaps TRBD1 as D (5 bases). Looked up from germline, CDR1 is LGHNA and CDR2 is YNFKEQ. The length of the CDR3 is 16 residues. V was cut by 0 bases and J by 7 bases, with 13 bases left in between. The CDR3 DNA follows: TGTGCCAGCAGCCAAGACCTGCAGGGAACCAATTCACCCCTCCACTTT. As protein: CASSQDLQGTNSPLHF.

V is TRBV6-2 or TRBV6-3 and J is TRBJ1-5; D unresolved. The CDR3 contains 13 residues. Per the germline V gene, CDR1 is MNHEY and CDR2 is SVGEGT. V shed 2 bases and J shed 9 bases, with 11 bases lying between them. CDR3 nucleotide sequence: TGTGCCAGCAGTTACCCGGGTATTGGGCCCCAGCATTTT. It encodes CASSYPGIGPQHF.

The rearrangement links TRBV7-2 to TRBJ2-7; D not resolved. The CDR3 runs to 15 residues. Per the germline V gene, CDR1 is SGHTA and CDR2 is FQGNSA. Trimming took off 3 bases at V and 0 bases at J, with 12 bases between the two ends. The CDR3 DNA reads as TGTGCCAGCAGCTTTCGCGGTAGTTCCTCCTACGAGCAGTACTTC. It yields the protein CASSFRGSSSYEQYF.

The CDR3 sequence is CASSPLYDVEGETQYF. In DNA, the CDR3 is TGTGCCAGCTCACCCCTTTACGACGTTGAGGGAGAGACCCAGTACTTC. This chain connects TRBV18 to TRBJ2-5, with TRBD2 as a possible D gene (5 bases). The CDR3 sequence is 16 residues long. Trimming removed 3 bases from V and 4 bases from J, with 18 bases in between. The germline CDR1 and CDR2 sequences are KGHSH and LQKENI.

This sequence joins TRBV27 and TRBJ2-2; 12 bases line up with TRBD2. CDR1 MNHEY and CDR2 SMNVEV come from the germline V gene (reference sequence). After removal of 6 bases from V and 8 bases from J, the junction contained 7 bases not matched to a gene. The CDR3 sequence is 15 residues long. The CDR3 loop is CASRPRLAGVGELFF. CDR3 in DNA: TGTGCCAGCAGGCCGCGACTAGCGGGAGTTGGGGAGCTGTTTTTT.

The rearrangement joins TRBV11-3 to TRBJ2-2; the D gene is possibly TRBD2 (6 bases). The germline V and J ends were trimmed by 5 bases and 6 bases, with 10 bases remaining between them. The CDR3 has 13 residues. Germline V gene sequence: CDR1 SGHNT, CDR2 YENEEA. The CDR3, as DNA: TGTGCCAGCAGCCGGGGACTTGCCGGGGAGCTGTTTTTT. Translation gives CASSRGLAGELFF.

The chain joins TRBV7-9 to TRBJ1-3; 7 nucleotides line up with TRBD1. V lost 2 bases and J lost 4; bases outside the gene matches: 5. This CDR3 has 15 residues. Germline loops: CDR1 SEHNR, CDR2 FQNEAQ (reference sequence). The CDR3 loop reads CASSLWQGGGNTIYF. The CDR3 DNA follows: TGTGCCAGCAGCTTATGGCAGGGGGGAGGAAACACCATATATTTT.